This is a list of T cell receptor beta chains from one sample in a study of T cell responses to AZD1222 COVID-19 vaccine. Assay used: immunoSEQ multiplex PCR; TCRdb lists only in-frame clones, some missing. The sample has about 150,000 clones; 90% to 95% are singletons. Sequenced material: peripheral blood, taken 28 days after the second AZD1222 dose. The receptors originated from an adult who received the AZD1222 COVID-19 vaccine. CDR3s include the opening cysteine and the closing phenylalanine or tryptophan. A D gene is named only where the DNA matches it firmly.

TGTGCCAGCAGTGTGGTGGGGCCCCAGCATTTT | CASSVVGPQHF | TRBJ1-5 | - | TRBV6-1
TGTGCCAGTAGTATAGGTCCCGGACAGGGAGATGTTTATAACACCGGGGAGCTGTTTTTT | CASSIGPGQGDVYNTGELFF | TRBJ2-2 | TRBD1 | TRBV19
TGTGCCAGCAGCTTTTCCGGTAGGCCCGGGGAGCTGTTTTTT | CASSFSGRPGELFF | TRBJ2-2 | - | TRBV7-8
TGTGCCAGCAGCTCCAGGACACGTCTCGATGGCTACACCTTC | CASSSRTRLDGYTF | TRBJ1-2 | - | TRBV7-8
TGCAGCGCCCGTACAAACGACAGGATTCACTATGGCTACACCTTC | CSARTNDRIHYGYTF | TRBJ1-2 | - | TRBV29-1
TGTGCCAGCAGCCAATTTACAGGGACGACTAATGAAAAACTGTTTTTT | CASSQFTGTTNEKLFF | TRBJ1-4 | - | TRBV7-6
TGTGCCATCAGTGAACCAGCGAACACTGAAGCTTTCTTT | CAISEPANTEAFF | TRBJ1-1 | - | TRBV10-3
TGTGCCAGCACTTCTTTCGAAGAGGGTGGAGGCTACACCTTC | CASTSFEEGGGYTF | TRBJ1-2 | - | TRBV28
TGTGCCACCAGCAGAGATGCAACAGTTGATAATTCACCCCTCCACTTT | CATSRDATVDNSPLHF | TRBJ1-6 | - | TRBV15
TGTGCCAGCCGGCCTAGCTCCAGGTCGACGCAGTATTTT | CASRPSSRSTQYF | TRBJ2-3 | - | TRBV7-9
TGTGCCAGCTCACCAACAATCGACAGGTTCTCTGGAAACACCATATATTTT | CASSPTIDRFSGNTIYF | TRBJ1-3 | - | TRBV18
TGTGCCAGCAGCGTCCAGGGATCTGCAGGATACAATGAGCAGTTCTTC | CASSVQGSAGYNEQFF | TRBJ2-1 | - | TRBV9
TGTGCCAGCAGCGTAATGGGAAAGGGGGAGGAGACCCAGTACTTC | CASSVMGKGEETQYF | TRBJ2-5 | - | TRBV9
TGTGCCAGTAGCCCCGGACAGCAAACCCGCGACGCTTTCTTT | CASSPGQQTRDAFF | TRBJ1-1 | - | TRBV19
TGCGCCAGCAGCTTGAATTCGGGCTTTGGGGCACCCCTCCACTTT | CASSLNSGFGAPLHF | TRBJ1-6 | - | TRBV5-1